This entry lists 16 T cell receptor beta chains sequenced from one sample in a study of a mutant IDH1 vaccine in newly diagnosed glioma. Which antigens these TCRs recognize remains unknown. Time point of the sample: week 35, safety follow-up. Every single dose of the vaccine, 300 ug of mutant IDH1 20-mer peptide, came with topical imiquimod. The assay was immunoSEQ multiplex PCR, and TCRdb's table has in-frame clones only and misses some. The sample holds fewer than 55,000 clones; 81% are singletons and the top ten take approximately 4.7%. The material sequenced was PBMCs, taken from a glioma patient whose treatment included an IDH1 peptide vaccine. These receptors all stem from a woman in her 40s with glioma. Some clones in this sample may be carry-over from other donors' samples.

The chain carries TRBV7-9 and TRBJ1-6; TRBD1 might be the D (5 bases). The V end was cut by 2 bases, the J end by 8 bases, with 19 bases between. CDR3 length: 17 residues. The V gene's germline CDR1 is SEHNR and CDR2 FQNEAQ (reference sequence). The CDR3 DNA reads TGTGCCAGCAGCTTAACGATGGGGCAGGGTCCCTATTCACCCCTCCACTTT. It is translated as CASSLTMGQGPYSPLHF.

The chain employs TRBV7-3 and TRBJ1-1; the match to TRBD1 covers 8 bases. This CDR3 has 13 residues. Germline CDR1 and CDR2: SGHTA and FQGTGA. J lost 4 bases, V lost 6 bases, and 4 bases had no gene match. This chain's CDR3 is CASSQDRVTEAFF. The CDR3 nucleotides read TGTGCCAGCAGTCAGGACAGGGTCACTGAAGCTTTCTTT.

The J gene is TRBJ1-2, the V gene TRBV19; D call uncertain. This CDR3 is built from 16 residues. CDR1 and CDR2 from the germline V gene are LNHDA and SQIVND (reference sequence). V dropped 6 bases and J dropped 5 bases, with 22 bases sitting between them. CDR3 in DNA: TGTGCCAGTAGGCAGGATGAGAGGGTGACGGGGTATGGCTACACCTTC. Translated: CASRQDERVTGYGYTF.

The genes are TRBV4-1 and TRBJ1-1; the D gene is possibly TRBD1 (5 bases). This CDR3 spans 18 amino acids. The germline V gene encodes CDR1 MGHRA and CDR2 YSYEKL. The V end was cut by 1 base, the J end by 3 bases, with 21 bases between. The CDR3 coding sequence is TGCGCCAGCAGCCAAGCTCCAGCCCTCGGGGGGAGAGACACTGAAGCTTTCTTT. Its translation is CASSQAPALGGRDTEAFF.

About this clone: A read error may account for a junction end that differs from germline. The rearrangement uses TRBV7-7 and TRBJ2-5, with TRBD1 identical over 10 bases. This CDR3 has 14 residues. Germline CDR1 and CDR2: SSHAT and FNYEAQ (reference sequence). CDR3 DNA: TGTGCTAGCAGCCCCGGGACAGGGGAAGAGACCCAGTACTTC. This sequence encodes CASSPGTGEETQYF.

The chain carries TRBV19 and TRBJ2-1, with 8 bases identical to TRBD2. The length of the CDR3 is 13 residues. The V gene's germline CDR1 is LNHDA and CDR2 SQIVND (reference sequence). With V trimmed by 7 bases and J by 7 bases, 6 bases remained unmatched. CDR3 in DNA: TGTGCCAGTAAGGTGCTAGCGGGTAATGAGCAGTTCTTC. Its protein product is CASKVLAGNEQFF.

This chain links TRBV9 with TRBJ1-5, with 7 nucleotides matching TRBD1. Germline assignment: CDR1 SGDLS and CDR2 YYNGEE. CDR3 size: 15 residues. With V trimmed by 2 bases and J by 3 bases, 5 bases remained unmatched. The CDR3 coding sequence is TGTGCCAGCAGCGTCGGGACAGCCAACAATCAGCCCCAGCATTTT. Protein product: CASSVGTANNQPQHF.

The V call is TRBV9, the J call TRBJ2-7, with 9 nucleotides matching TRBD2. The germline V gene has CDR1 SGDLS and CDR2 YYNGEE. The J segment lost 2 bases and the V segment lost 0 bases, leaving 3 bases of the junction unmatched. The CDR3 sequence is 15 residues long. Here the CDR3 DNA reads TGTGCCAGCAGCGTAGGACTAGCGGAACCCTACGAGCAGTACTTC. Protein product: CASSVGLAEPYEQYF.

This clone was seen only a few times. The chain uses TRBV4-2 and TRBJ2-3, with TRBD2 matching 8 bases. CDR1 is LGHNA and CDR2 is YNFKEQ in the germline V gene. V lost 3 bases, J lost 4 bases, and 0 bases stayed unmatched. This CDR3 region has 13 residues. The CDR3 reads CASSHGGADTQYF. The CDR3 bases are TGTGCCAGCAGCCACGGGGGGGCAGATACGCAGTATTTT.

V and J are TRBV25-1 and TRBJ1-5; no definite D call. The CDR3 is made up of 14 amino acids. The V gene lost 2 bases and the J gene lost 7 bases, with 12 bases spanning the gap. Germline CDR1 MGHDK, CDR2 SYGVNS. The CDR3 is CASSEMTFKQPQHF. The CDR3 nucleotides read TGTGCCAGCAGTGAAATGACATTTAAGCAGCCCCAGCATTTT.

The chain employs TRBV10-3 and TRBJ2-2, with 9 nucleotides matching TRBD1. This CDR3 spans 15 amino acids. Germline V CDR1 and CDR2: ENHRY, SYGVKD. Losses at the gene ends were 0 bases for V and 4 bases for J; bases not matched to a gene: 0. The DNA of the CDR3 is TGTGCCATCAGTGAGTCGACAGGGGGCACCGGGGAGCTGTTTTTT. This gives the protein CAISESTGGTGELFF.

This chain's CDR3 is CASTRTGDATDTQYF. DNA of the CDR3: TGCGCCAGCACCAGGACAGGGGACGCAACAGATACGCAGTATTTT. The J gene is TRBJ2-3, the V gene TRBV5-1, with 9 positions matching TRBD1. This CDR3 is built from 15 residues. Trimming took 6 bases from V and 3 from J; bases not matched to a gene: 8. Germline CDR1 and CDR2: SGHRS and YFSETQ.

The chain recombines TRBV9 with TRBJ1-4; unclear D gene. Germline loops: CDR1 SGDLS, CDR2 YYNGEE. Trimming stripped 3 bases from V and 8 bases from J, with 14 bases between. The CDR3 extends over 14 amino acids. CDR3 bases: TGTGCCAGCAGCGCACGGGTGGAAGGAGAAAAACTGTTTTTT. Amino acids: CASSARVEGEKLFF.

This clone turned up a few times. The CDR3 coding sequence is TGCGCCAGCAGCTTGGAAGGGAACACCGGGGAGCTGTTTTTT. It encodes CASSLEGNTGELFF. This chain joins TRBV5-1 and TRBJ2-2; D is unresolved. V was shortened by 0 bases and J by 1 base, with 4 bases between the two germline ends. Germline CDR1 SGHRS, CDR2 YFSETQ. This CDR3 contains 14 residues.

The chain's CDR3 is CASAAGNGYTF. For the CDR3, the DNA is TGCGCCAGCGCAGCAGGGAATGGCTACACCTTC. This rearrangement joins TRBV4-1 to TRBJ1-2; possibly TRBD1 for D (5 bases). Germline V gives CDR1 MGHRA, CDR2 YSYEKL. CDR3 size: 11 residues. V shed 8 bases and J shed 6 bases, with 10 bases lying between them.

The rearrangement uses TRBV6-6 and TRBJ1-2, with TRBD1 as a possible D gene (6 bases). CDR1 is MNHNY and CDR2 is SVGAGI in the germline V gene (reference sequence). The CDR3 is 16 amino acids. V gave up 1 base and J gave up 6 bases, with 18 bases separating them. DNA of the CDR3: TGTGCCAGCAGTTACTTTAACCAGGGGAACGGAGATGGCTACACCTTC. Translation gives CASSYFNQGNGDGYTF.